This TCR beta chain was retrieved from a study of CD8 T cells in ankylosing spondylitis. The CDR3 length is 15 residues. Trimming took 6 bases from V and 4 from J, leaving 18 bases between them. As regards this clonotype: The antigen is not known.

Whole-study findings and limits: Earlier literature documents some of the motif variants in reactive arthritis synovial fluid and blood. Disease-linked clones were CD8+ and relatively rare in peripheral blood. Disease-associated clones were reportedly significantly overrepresented in matched ankylosing spondylitis synovial fluid.

Preparation of TCR beta libraries was done by quantitative 5'-RACE with molecular barcodes. A single record per CDR3 protein comes from TCRdb applying MiXCR to the 5' RACE reads. The table has about 160,000 distinct CDR3 sequences, about 18% seen once. The receptor comes from a male donor with ankylosing spondylitis or in good health (not recorded which). The V gene is TRBV12-3 or TRBV12-4, the J gene TRBJ2-5; D may be TRBD1 (6 bases). The sequenced sample consisted of blood, either unsorted or a sorted T cell fraction (not recorded which). The DNA of the CDR3 is TGTGCCAGCAGGGCCAGTACAGGGACGTCAGAGACCCAGTACTTC. As protein: CASRASTGTSETQYF.